This TCR beta chain is drawn from a study of T cell responses to AZD1222 COVID-19 vaccine. Here immunoSEQ multiplex PCR was the method, and the copy in TCRdb shows in-frame clones only, minus some. Of about 81,000 clones in the sample, 91% were seen once. The sequencing used peripheral blood, collected 28 days after the second AZD1222 dose. This clonotype originated in an adult who received the AZD1222 COVID-19 vaccine.

The CDR3 loop is CASSRTGRETQYF. Here the CDR3 DNA reads TGTGCCAGCAGTCGGACAGGGAGGGAGACCCAGTACTTC. The J gene is TRBJ2-5, the V gene TRBV6-5; 8 nucleotides line up with TRBD1. The CDR3 covers 13 residues. CDR1 is MNHEY, CDR2 SVGAGI, per germline. After removal of 5 bases from V and 5 bases from J, the junction contained 4 bases not matched to a gene.